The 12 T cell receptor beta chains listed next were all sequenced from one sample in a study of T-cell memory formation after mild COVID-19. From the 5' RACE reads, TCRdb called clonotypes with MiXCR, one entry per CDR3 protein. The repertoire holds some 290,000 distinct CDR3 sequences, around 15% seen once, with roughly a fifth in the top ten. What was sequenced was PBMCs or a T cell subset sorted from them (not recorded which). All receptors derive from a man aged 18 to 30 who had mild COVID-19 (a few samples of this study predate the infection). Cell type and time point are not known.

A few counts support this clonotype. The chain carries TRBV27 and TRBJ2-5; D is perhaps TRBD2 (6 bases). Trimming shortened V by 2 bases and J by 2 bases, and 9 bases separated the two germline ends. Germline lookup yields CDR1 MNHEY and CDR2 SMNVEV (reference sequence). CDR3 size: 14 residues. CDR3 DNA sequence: TGTGCCAGCAGTTTAGGGAGGAGGCAAGAGACCCAGTACTTC. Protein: CASSLGRRQETQYF.

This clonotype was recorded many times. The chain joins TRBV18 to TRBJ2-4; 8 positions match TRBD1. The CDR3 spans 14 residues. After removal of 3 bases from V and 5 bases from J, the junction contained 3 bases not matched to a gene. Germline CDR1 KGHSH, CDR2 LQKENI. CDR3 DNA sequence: TGTGCCAGCTCACCGACAGGGGTCCAAAACATTCAGTACTTC. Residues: CASSPTGVQNIQYF.

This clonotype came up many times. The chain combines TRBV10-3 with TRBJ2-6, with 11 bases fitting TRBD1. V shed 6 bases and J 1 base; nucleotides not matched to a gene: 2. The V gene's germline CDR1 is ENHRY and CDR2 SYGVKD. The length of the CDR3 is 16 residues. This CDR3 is CAISGTGGSGANVLTF. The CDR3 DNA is TGTGCCATCAGCGGGACAGGGGGATCTGGGGCCAACGTCCTGACTTTC.

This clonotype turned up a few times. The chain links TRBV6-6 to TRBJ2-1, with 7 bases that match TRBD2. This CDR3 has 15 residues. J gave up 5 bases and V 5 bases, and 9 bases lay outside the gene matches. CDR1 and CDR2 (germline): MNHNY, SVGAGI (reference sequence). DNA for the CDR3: TGTGCCAGCAGTCCCCCCGGCGGGGGTCACAATGAGCAGTTCTTC. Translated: CASSPPGGGHNEQFF.

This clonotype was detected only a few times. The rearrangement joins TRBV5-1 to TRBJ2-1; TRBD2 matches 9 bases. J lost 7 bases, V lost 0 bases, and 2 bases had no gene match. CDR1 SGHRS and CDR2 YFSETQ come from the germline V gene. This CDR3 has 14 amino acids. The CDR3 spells CASSLVAGANEQFF. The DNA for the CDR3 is TGCGCCAGCAGCTTGGTAGCGGGGGCAAATGAGCAGTTCTTC.

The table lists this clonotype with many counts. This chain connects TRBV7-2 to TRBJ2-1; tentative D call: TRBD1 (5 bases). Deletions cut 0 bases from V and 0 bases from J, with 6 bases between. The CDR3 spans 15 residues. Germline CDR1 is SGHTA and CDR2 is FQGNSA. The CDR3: CASSLAGLSYNEQFF. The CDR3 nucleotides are TGTGCCAGCAGCTTAGCGGGGCTCTCCTACAATGAGCAGTTCTTC.

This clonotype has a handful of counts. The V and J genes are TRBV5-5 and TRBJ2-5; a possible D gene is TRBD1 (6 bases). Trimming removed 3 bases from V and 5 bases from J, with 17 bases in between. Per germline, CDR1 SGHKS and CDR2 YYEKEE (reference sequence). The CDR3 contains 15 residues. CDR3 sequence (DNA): TGTGCCAGCAGCTCACAACAGGGACGGCGGGAGACCCAGTACTTC. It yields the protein CASSSQQGRRETQYF.

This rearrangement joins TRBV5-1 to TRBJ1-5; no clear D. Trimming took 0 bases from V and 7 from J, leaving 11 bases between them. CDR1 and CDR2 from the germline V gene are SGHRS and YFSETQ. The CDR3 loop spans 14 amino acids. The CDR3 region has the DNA TGCGCCAGCAGCTTGGGATTTGGCATCCAGCCCCAGCATTTT. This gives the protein CASSLGFGIQPQHF.

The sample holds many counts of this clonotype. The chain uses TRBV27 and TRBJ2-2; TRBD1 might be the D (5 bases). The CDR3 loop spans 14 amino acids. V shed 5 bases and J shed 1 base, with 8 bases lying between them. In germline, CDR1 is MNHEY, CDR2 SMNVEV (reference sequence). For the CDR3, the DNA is TGTGCCAGCAGTGAAGACAGGAACACCGGGGAGCTGTTTTTT. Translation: CASSEDRNTGELFF.

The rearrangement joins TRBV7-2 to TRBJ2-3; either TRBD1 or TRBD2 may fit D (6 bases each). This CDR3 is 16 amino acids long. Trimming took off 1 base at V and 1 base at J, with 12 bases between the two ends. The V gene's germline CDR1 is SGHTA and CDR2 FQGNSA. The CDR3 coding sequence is TGTGCCAGCAGCTTAGGGGGGGCTTTGGGCACAGATACGCAGTATTTT. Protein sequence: CASSLGGALGTDTQYF.

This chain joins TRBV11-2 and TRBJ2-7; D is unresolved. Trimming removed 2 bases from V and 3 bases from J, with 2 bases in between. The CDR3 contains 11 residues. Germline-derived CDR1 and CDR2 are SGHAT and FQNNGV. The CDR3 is CASSLRYEQYV. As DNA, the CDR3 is TGTGCCAGCAGCTTACGCTACGAGCAGTACGTC.

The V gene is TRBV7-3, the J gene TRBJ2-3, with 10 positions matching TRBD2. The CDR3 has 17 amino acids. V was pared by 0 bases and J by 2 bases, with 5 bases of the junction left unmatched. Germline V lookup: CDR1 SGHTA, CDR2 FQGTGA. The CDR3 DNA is TGTGCCAGCAGCTTAACACCTAGCGGGGGCCCCACAGATACGCAGTATTTT. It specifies CASSLTPSGGPTDTQYF.